This T cell receptor beta chain is drawn from a study of blood T cell repertoires in COVID-19. Study-level background: Spain, Italy and the United States supplied samples that represented acute and convalescent COVID-19.

V gave up 5 bases and J gave up 4 bases; unmatched junction bases: 13. Germline CDR1 and CDR2: SSHAT and FNYEAQ (reference sequence). The CDR3 contains 16 residues. Original processing notes: Nucleated cell number was recorded as an estimate derived from reference gene primer amplification. The data were produced by immunoSEQ multiplex PCR, yet TCRdb's version contains in-frame clones alone and is incomplete. V, J and clone size are those of that table, while D and trimming were read from the DNA. Seen here are 150,000 to 200,000 clones, more than 80% observed once, and the top ten hold more than 10%.

This chain uses TRBV7-7 with TRBJ2-5; 7 bases line up with TRBD2. The sequence derives from a woman older than 75 with COVID-19, enrolled during active disease. Material for sequencing was peripheral blood. The chain's CDR3 is CASSNAFGREGETQYF. DNA for the CDR3: TGTGCCAGCAGCAACGCCTTTGGGAGGGAAGGAGAGACCCAGTACTTC.